Listed below are T cell receptor beta chains from one sample, sequenced in a study of shared clonotypes between healthy human individuals. TCRdb keeps only in-frame clones here, not all; method: immunoSEQ multiplex PCR. The profile shows approximately 1,500,000 clones, around 97% of them singletons. The sequenced material came from naive CD4+ T cells sorted from blood. These receptor sequences come from a man aged 25 to 45 in good health. Each CDR3 is given with its conserved first and last residue. Fields, in order: clone size, J gene, V gene, D gene, CDR3 DNA, CDR3 protein. A D gene is named only where the DNA matches it firmly. Size is omitted from some rows. Given values are once, few, many or a class for expanded clones.

NA,TRBJ2-7,TRBV29-1,NA,TGCAGCGTGGTAAAGGACTATTTTGGGGAGCAGTACTTC,CSVVKDYFGEQYF
NA,TRBJ1-3,TRBV9,NA,TGTGCCAGCAGCCCCAGTGCTTACTCTGGAAACACCATATATTTT,CASSPSAYSGNTIYF
NA,TRBJ1-3,TRBV11-2,TRBD1,TGTGCCAGCAGCTCCCTGACAGGGGGCCTAAACACCATATATTTT,CASSSLTGGLNTIYF
once,TRBJ1-2,TRBV6-1,NA,TGTGCCAGCAGGGCAGGCTGGGGCTACACCTTC,CASRAGWGYTF
NA,TRBJ2-5,TRBV7-2,NA,TGTGCCAGCAGCTTGCGGCAGAATAGTCAAGAGACCCAGTACTTC,CASSLRQNSQETQYF
NA,TRBJ2-2,TRBV30,NA,TGTGCCGCCGGGGTGTTAAACACCGGGGAGCTGTTTTTT,CAAGVLNTGELFF
NA,TRBJ2-1,TRBV18,TRBD2,TGTGCCAGCTCACCATCAGCGGGAGTTGACAATGAGCAGTTCTTC,CASSPSAGVDNEQFF
NA,TRBJ1-2,TRBV27,TRBD1,TGTGCCAGCAGCGACAGGGGAAGAAACTATGGCTACACCTTC,CASSDRGRNYGYTF
NA,TRBJ2-2,TRBV19,NA,TGTGCCAGTAGTATACAGGGGACCAACACCGGGGAGCTGTTTTTT,CASSIQGTNTGELFF
NA,TRBJ1-2,TRBV18,TRBD1,TGTGCCAGCTCACCCGGGACAGCCCTAAACTATGGCTACACCTTC,CASSPGTALNYGYTF
NA,TRBJ2-7,TRBV5-8,NA,TGTGCCAGCAGCTTGGGCCTGAGCCCCTCCGAGCAGTACTTC,CASSLGLSPSEQYF
NA,TRBJ2-7,TRBV28,NA,TGTGCCAGCAGTTCCCCGGGCGGTTCCTACGAGCAGTACTTC,CASSSPGGSYEQYF
NA,TRBJ2-1,TRBV28,NA,TGTGCCAGCAGACCCCTTAGAGGGCTGAGCTCCTACAATGAGCAGTTCTTC,CASRPLRGLSSYNEQFF
NA,TRBJ2-1,TRBV4-3,TRBD1,TGCGCCAGCAGTAGGACAGGGGGCTACAATGAGCAGTTCTTC,CASSRTGGYNEQFF
NA,TRBJ2-1,TRBV27,TRBD2,TGTGCCAGCAGTTTCAGCGGGGTCTACAATGAGCAGTTCTTC,CASSFSGVYNEQFF
NA,TRBJ2-7,TRBV9,TRBD2,TGTGCCAGCAGCGTAGCGAACGGGGGGGATGGATACGAGCAGTACTTC,CASSVANGGDGYEQYF
NA,TRBJ2-2,TRBV5-4,NA,TGTGCAACGGGGACTCATTACACCGGGGAGCTGTTTTTT,CATGTHYTGELFF
NA,TRBJ2-3,TRBV23-1,NA,TGCGCCAGCACCCCCCCCCGAACAGATACGCAGTATTTT,CASTPPRTDTQYF
NA,TRBJ1-5,TRBV6-1,NA,TGTGCCAGCAGTGGGGGACACATAAATCAGCCCCAGCATTTT,CASSGGHINQPQHF
NA,TRBJ2-5,TRBV18,NA,TGTGCCAGCTCACCACCCTCCGGCCAAGAGACCCAGTACTTC,CASSPPSGQETQYF
once,TRBJ1-1,TRBV9,NA,TGTGCCAGCAGCGTAGACCCCTCCGGGGGCTTGAACACTGAAGCTTTCTTT,CASSVDPSGGLNTEAFF
NA,TRBJ2-1,TRBV10-3,NA,TGTGCCATCAGTGAGTGGGTAGGAGGGCACTACAATGAGCAGTTCTTC,CAISEWVGGHYNEQFF
NA,TRBJ1-2,TRBV5-4,TRBD1,TGTGCCAGCAGCCTTACCTGGGGACAGAACTATGGCTACACCTTC,CASSLTWGQNYGYTF
NA,TRBJ2-3,TRBV30,NA,TGTGCCTGGAGTGTTGGAGCAGCGGCGCCATTCACGCAGTATTTT,CAWSVGAAAPFTQYF
NA,TRBJ1-2,TRBV4-2,TRBD1,TGTGCCAGCAGCCAAGAGGGTACGCGGACAGGCTATGGCTACACCTTC,CASSQEGTRTGYGYTF
NA,TRBJ2-7,TRBV4-3,NA,TGCGCCAGCAGCGAAGGAGCTTCTTCTTCCTACGAGCAGTACTTC,CASSEGASSSYEQYF
NA,TRBJ1-5,TRBV6-1,NA,TGTGCCAGCAGTAATCCAGGGAATCTACGGCCCCAGCATTTT,CASSNPGNLRPQHF
NA,TRBJ1-1,TRBV10-2,NA,TGCGCCAGCAGCGCAGGGGTAATGGATGAAGCTTTCTTT,CASSAGVMDEAFF
NA,TRBJ2-1,TRBV27,TRBD2,TGTGCCAGCAGTTTAAGGGGAGGGGCCCTTGACAATGAGCAGTTCTTC,CASSLRGGALDNEQFF
NA,TRBJ2-7,TRBV11-2,NA,TGTGCCAGCAGCCCATCTCCGGGGAGAGAGCAGTACTTC,CASSPSPGREQYF
NA,TRBJ1-1,TRBV28,TRBD1,TGTGCCAGCAGTTTGACAGGGGAAGCTTTCTTT,CASSLTGEAFF
NA,TRBJ2-7,TRBV28,TRBD2,TGTGCCAGCAGTTTCATTAGCGGGAGTAGCTACGAGCAGTACTTC,CASSFISGSSYEQYF
once,TRBJ2-1,TRBV30,TRBD2,TGTGCCTGGAAGACTAGCGGGAGGCCATACAATGAGCAGTTCTTC,CAWKTSGRPYNEQFF
NA,TRBJ1-1,TRBV27,NA,TGTGCCAGCATCCAACATCCTGAAGCTTTCTTT,CASIQHPEAFF
NA,TRBJ2-3,TRBV5-5,NA,TGTGCCACACAGGGAGGGACCACAGATACGCAGTATTTT,CATQGGTTDTQYF
NA,TRBJ2-2,TRBV6-5,NA,TGTGCCAGCAGTAGACAGAACACCGGGGAGCTGTTTTTT,CASSRQNTGELFF
NA,TRBJ2-1,TRBV4-3,NA,TGCGCCAGCAGCCAAGATCTGGTTTCGGTGCAGTTCTTC,CASSQDLVSVQFF
NA,TRBJ2-7,TRBV28,NA,TGTGCCAGCAGATCCACCAGGGGTTTAGTGACCCGGTTGTACGAGCAGTACTTC,CASRSTRGLVTRLYEQYF
NA,TRBJ2-7,TRBV6-5,NA,TGTGCCAGCAGTTACATTCCGGCCCCAAGCTCGGGGCAGTACTTC,CASSYIPAPSSGQYF
NA,TRBJ2-7,TRBV13,TRBD1,TGTGCCAGCAGCTTTGGACAGGGCTACGAGCAGTACTTC,CASSFGQGYEQYF
NA,TRBJ1-5,TRBV21-1,NA,TGTGCCAGCAGCAAAGAGACAGATAGCAATCAGCCCCAGCATTTT,CASSKETDSNQPQHF
NA,TRBJ2-1,TRBV10-1,TRBD2,TGCGCCAGCAGTGAGTTCTCTAGCGGGAAATACAATGAGCAGTTCTTC,CASSEFSSGKYNEQFF
NA,TRBJ2-7,TRBV28,TRBD1,TGTGCCAGCAGCCCCCGGGACAGAAGCACCTACGAGCAGTACTTC,CASSPRDRSTYEQYF
once,TRBJ2-2,TRBV7-2,NA,TGTGCCAGCAGCTTAGACGTGAGGCGCACCGGGGAGCTGTTTTTT,CASSLDVRRTGELFF
NA,TRBJ2-7,TRBV7-2,NA,TGTGCCAGCAGGACCCAGCCCCCCTCCGAGCAGTACTTC,CASRTQPPSEQYF
NA,TRBJ2-2,TRBV28,TRBD2,TGTGCCAGCAGTCTAACTAGCGGGAGTAAAAGCGGGGAGCTGTTTTTT,CASSLTSGSKSGELFF
once,TRBJ2-7,TRBV7-2,TRBD2,TGTGCCAGCAGCTTCGGGACTAGCGGGAGTTACGAGCAGTACTTC,CASSFGTSGSYEQYF
NA,TRBJ2-1,TRBV10-2,NA,TGCGCCAGCAGTATAGGGATCAATGAGCAGTTCTTC,CASSIGINEQFF
NA,TRBJ2-1,TRBV28,NA,TGTGCCAGCTCCGAGGTAACGGCCCTTTTGGATGAGCAGTTCTTC,CASSEVTALLDEQFF
NA,TRBJ2-3,TRBV9,TRBD2,TGTGCCAGCAGCGTAGGAAGCGGGAGTTTCCCAGATACGCAGTATTTT,CASSVGSGSFPDTQYF
NA,TRBJ2-2,TRBV27,NA,TGTGCCAGCAGTTTAAAGGGCCCCGGGACCGGGGAGCTGTTTTTT,CASSLKGPGTGELFF
NA,TRBJ2-3,TRBV6-1,NA,TGTGCTTATGGGGACGGTGCAGCAGATACGCAGTATTTT,CAYGDGAADTQYF
NA,TRBJ2-3,TRBV10-2,NA,TGCGCCAGCAGAAGCCTTTCGTCTAGCACAGATACGCAGTATTTT,CASRSLSSSTDTQYF
once,TRBJ2-3,TRBV7-2,NA,TGTGCCAGCAGCTTAGACGGCAGGGGCCACACAGATACGCAGTATTTT,CASSLDGRGHTDTQYF
once,TRBJ2-7,TRBV27,TRBD2,TGTGCCAGCAGTCGAGCGGGAGGGCGCGAGCAGTACTTC,CASSRAGGREQYF
NA,TRBJ2-3,TRBV7-8,NA,TGTGCCAGCAGGAAATTACGAGGGGTCCCAGATACGCAGTATTTT,CASRKLRGVPDTQYF
NA,TRBJ2-5,TRBV11-2,NA,TGTGCCAGCAGCTCCGGGGGCAGGGGAGAGACCCAGTACTTC,CASSSGGRGETQYF